Below, one TCR beta chain is given with its context. The data stem from a study of cytotoxic CD8 clonotypes in ibrutinib-treated CLL. The V gene's germline CDR1 is MNHNY and CDR2 SVGAGI (reference sequence). V was trimmed by 7 bases and J by 2 bases, leaving 14 bases between them. The length of the CDR3 is 15 residues. Assay used: immunoSEQ multiplex PCR; TCRdb lists only in-frame clones, some missing. Seen here are about 30,000 clones, approximately 54% observed once, and the top ten hold about 5.4%. The chain is built from TRBV6-6 and TRBJ2-2; TRBD1 might be the D (5 bases). Sequenced material: PBMCs, taken before ibrutinib treatment. The sequence was collected from a human donor with chronic lymphocytic leukemia. The CDR3 is CASKTGKANTGELFF. CDR3 DNA sequence: TGTGCCAGCAAAACAGGCAAGGCAAACACCGGGGAGCTGTTTTTT.